This TCR beta chain emerged from a study of beta chain features in type 1 diabetes. From germline, CDR1 is SGHTA and CDR2 FQGNSA. The CDR3 covers 14 residues. V lost 3 bases, J lost 5 bases, and 5 bases stayed unmatched. The isolated RNA, all of it, was reverse transcribed, so expressed TCRB transcripts were what got sequenced. Data came from immunoSEQ multiplex PCR; TCRdb stores just in-frame clones and leaves some out. The data show about 140,000 clones, about 7.1% seen once. V gene TRBV7-2 combines with J gene TRBJ2-5; TRBD2 matches 8 bases. The source of this sequence is a woman aged 25 to 39 in good health. Sequenced input: central memory CD4+ T cells from blood. The CDR3 sequence is CASSFGTSGETQYF. CDR3 coding DNA: TGTGCCAGCAGCTTCGGGACTAGTGGGGAGACCCAGTACTTC.